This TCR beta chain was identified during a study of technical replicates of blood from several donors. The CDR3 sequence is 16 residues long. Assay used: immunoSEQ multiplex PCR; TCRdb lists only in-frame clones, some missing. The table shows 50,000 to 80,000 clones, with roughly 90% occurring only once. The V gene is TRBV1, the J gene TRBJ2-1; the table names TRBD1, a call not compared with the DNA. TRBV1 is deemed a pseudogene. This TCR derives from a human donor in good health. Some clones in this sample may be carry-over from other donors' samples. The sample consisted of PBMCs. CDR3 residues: CTSSQDGADSYNEQFF. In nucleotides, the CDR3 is TGCACCAGCAGCCAAGATGGGGCGGACTCCTACAATGAGCAGTTCTTC.